The 8 T cell receptor beta chains below were found in one sample sequenced in a study of blood T cell repertoires in COVID-19. The assay was immunoSEQ multiplex PCR, and TCRdb's table has in-frame clones only and misses some. The sample includes about 380,000 clones, around nine tenths of them seen just once. Input material: PBMCs or T cells enriched from blood (not recorded which). These receptors originate from a woman aged 18 to 35 who had recovered from COVID-19.

This chain uses TRBV28 with TRBJ1-4; D is possibly TRBD1 (5 bases). The CDR3 has 13 residues. Germline V lookup: CDR1 MDHEN, CDR2 SYDVKM. Trimming took 6 bases from V and 7 from J, leaving 12 bases between them. In DNA form, the CDR3 reads TGTGCCAGCAGCGAGGGGAGGAGTGAAAAACTGTTTTTT. Translation gives CASSEGRSEKLFF.

CDR3 sequence reads: CSVPRAGQKTQYF. CDR3 nucleotide sequence: TGCAGCGTTCCCCGTGCGGGTCAAAAGACCCAGTACTTC. The chain employs TRBV29-1 and TRBJ2-5; D perhaps matches TRBD2 (5 bases). The CDR3 runs to 13 residues. Trimming removed 5 bases at V and 6 bases at J, with 16 bases between. From germline, CDR1 is SQVTM and CDR2 ANQGSEA.

The chain combines TRBV4-1 with TRBJ2-7; 9 positions match TRBD1. J gave up 7 bases and V 1 base, and 5 bases lay outside the gene matches. The CDR3 is made up of 14 amino acids. Germline-derived CDR1 and CDR2 are MGHRA and YSYEKL. CDR3 sequence: CASSQVQGAGEQYF. CDR3 sequence (DNA): TGCGCCAGCAGCCAAGTACAGGGGGCTGGGGAGCAGTACTTC.

V is TRBV14 and J is TRBJ1-1, with a possible D match to TRBD1 (6 bases). Trimming shortened V by 3 bases and J by 1 base, and 6 bases separated the two germline ends. The CDR3 consists of 13 residues. The germline V gene encodes CDR1 SGHDN and CDR2 FVKESK. The CDR3 DNA follows: TGTGCCAGCAGCCAGGACAGGAACACTGAAGCTTTCTTT. Translated: CASSQDRNTEAFF.

This clone was seen once. The chain couples TRBV6-5 to TRBJ2-1; D is perhaps TRBD2 (6 bases). Germline CDR1 MNHEY, CDR2 SVGAGI. There are 15 residues in the CDR3. Trimming left V 1 base short and J 7 bases short, with 14 bases between. The CDR3 bases are TGTGCCAGCAGTTACTTGGGGGGAGGAATGAATGAGCAGTTCTTC. Amino acid sequence: CASSYLGGGMNEQFF.

This clone appeared a single time. V and J are TRBV2 and TRBJ1-2, with 8 positions matching TRBD1. The germline gives CDR1 SNHLY, CDR2 FYNNEI. The V segment lost 8 bases and the J segment 6 bases; nucleotides outside the gene matches: 14. This CDR3 has 15 residues. CDR3 nucleotide sequence: TGTGCCAGCTCCACGTGGAACAGGGGGTCCGATGGCTACACCTTC. Translating it yields CASSTWNRGSDGYTF.

V and J are TRBV7-9 and TRBJ1-1; TRBD1 might be the D (5 bases). V lost 7 bases, J lost 5 bases, and 17 bases lay in between. The germline CDR1 and CDR2 sequences are SEHNR and FQNEAQ (reference sequence). The CDR3 covers 14 residues. In DNA, the CDR3 is TGTGCCAGCACCCCGAGTCTGGGGGGGACTGAAGCTTTCTTT. Translating gives CASTPSLGGTEAFF.

The rearrangement uses TRBV6-5 and TRBJ1-6; D gene ambiguous. Trimming took 4 bases from V and 6 from J, leaving 13 bases between them. The CDR3 length is 15 residues. Per germline, CDR1 MNHEY and CDR2 SVGAGI. The CDR3 nucleotides read TGTGCCAGCAGTTTGACCGGGATCGGTAATTCACCCCTCCACTTT. It is translated as CASSLTGIGNSPLHF.